The 11 T cell receptor beta chains in this list originate from one sample, sequenced in a study of blood T cell repertoires in COVID-19. The protocol was immunoSEQ multiplex PCR, while the TCRdb copy is restricted to in-frame clones and leaves out a portion. The top ten clones hold around 1.5% of a sample with about 210,000 clones, around nine tenths of them seen once. Source material: peripheral blood. These TCRs come from a young man with active or convalescent COVID-19.

This clone has more than one count but fewer than ten. The chain couples TRBV5-5 to TRBJ2-6; 8 bases are shared with TRBD1. The CDR3 sequence is 18 residues long. The germline V gene has CDR1 SGHKS and CDR2 YYEKEE (reference sequence). V lost 5 bases, J lost 2 bases, and 12 bases stayed unmatched. The CDR3 DNA reads as TGTGCCAGCAGTTCCACCGGGACAGGCGGTGCTGGGGCCAACGTCCTGACTTTC. Amino acids: CASSSTGTGGAGANVLTF.

This chain joins TRBV5-6 and TRBJ1-5; 9 positions match TRBD1. From germline, CDR1 is SGHDT and CDR2 YYEEEE. V lost 4 bases, J lost 6 bases, and 11 bases stayed unmatched. The CDR3 covers 16 residues. The CDR3 bases are TGTGCCAGCAGCGTGAACCGGGACAGGGTATCTCAGCCCCAGCATTTT. It yields the protein CASSVNRDRVSQPQHF.

In DNA form, the CDR3 reads TGTGCCAGCACCCCCCTGAGGGGGAGGAACACTGAAGCTTTCTTT. Its translation: CASTPLRGRNTEAFF. This chain links TRBV5-6 with TRBJ1-1, with a tentative D call TRBD1 (6 bases). Germline CDR1 reads SGHDT; CDR2 reads YYEEEE. Trimming left V 6 bases short and J 1 base short, with 16 bases between. The CDR3 contains 15 residues.

The V call is TRBV7-3, the J call TRBJ2-2; no clear D gene. The CDR3 contains 15 residues. Per germline, CDR1 SGHTA and CDR2 FQGTGA. Trimming shortened V by 5 bases and J by 4 bases, and 14 bases separated the two germline ends. This CDR3 is CASSPQMGPTGELFF. CDR3 coding DNA: TGTGCCAGCAGCCCCCAAATGGGCCCCACCGGGGAGCTGTTTTTT. The full variable domain, in which reference TRBV7-3 and TRBJ2-2 provide the parts outside the CDR3, is GAGVSQTPSNKVTEKGKYVELRCDPISGHTALYWYRQSLGQGPEFLIYFQGTGAADDSGLPNDRFFAVRPEGSVSTLKIQRTERGDSAVYLCASSPQMGPTGELFFGEGSRLTVL.

The rearrangement joins TRBV16 to TRBJ2-3; a weak D match, TRBD2 (5 bases). V was clipped by 4 bases and J by 5 bases, with 13 bases between them. There are 14 residues in the CDR3. Germline V gene sequence: CDR1 KGHSY, CDR2 FQNENV. The CDR3 protein is CASSPGLQRDTQYF. The CDR3 DNA follows: TGTGCCAGCAGCCCAGGACTCCAGCGAGATACGCAGTATTTT.

The chain has TRBV5-6 and TRBJ2-1; weak D call: TRBD2 (5 bases). The CDR3 spans 15 residues. V was shortened by 2 bases and J by 5 bases, with 14 bases between the two germline ends. Germline V gene sequence: CDR1 SGHDT, CDR2 YYEEEE. CDR3 bases: TGTGCCAGCAGCTTCATTTCGGGGAAAAACAATGAGCAGTTCTTC. This gives the protein CASSFISGKNNEQFF.

Notes on this clone: The sample contains more than one DNA sequence encoding this CDR3. The V gene is TRBV7-2, the J gene TRBJ2-1; maybe TRBD2 (6 bases). The germline CDR1 and CDR2 sequences are SGHTA and FQGNSA. CDR3 size: 15 residues. Trimming removed 3 bases from V and 4 bases from J, with 13 bases in between. The CDR3 bases are TGTGCCAGCAGCTTTGGGAGCGGGTCTTACAATGAGCAGTTCTTC. Its translation: CASSFGSGSYNEQFF.

The rearrangement joins TRBV5-1 to TRBJ1-1; TRBD1 matches 8 bases. J gave up 1 base and V 4 bases, and 9 bases lay outside the gene matches. The CDR3 runs 16 residues. The V gene's germline CDR1 is SGHRS and CDR2 YFSETQ. CDR3 DNA: TGCGCCAGCAGCGCAATTCCAGGGGGCTGGAACACTGAAGCTTTCTTT. Its translation is CASSAIPGGWNTEAFF.

The rearrangement uses TRBV7-9 and TRBJ1-2; 8 positions match TRBD1. CDR3 length equals 15 residues. Germline CDR1 is SEHNR and CDR2 is FQNEAQ (reference sequence). V lost 6 bases and J lost 8; bases outside the gene matches: 14. For the CDR3, the DNA is TGTGCCAGCAGACCCGCAAACCAGGGGGCACAAGGCTACACCTTC. This encodes CASRPANQGAQGYTF. Looking up the rest from reference TRBV7-9 and TRBJ1-2 gives the full variable domain: DTGVSQNPRHKITKRGQNVTFRCDPISEHNRLYWYRQTLGQGPEFLTYFQNEAQLEKSRLLSDRFSAERPKGSFSTLEIQRTEQGDSAMYLCASRPANQGAQGYTFGSGTRLTVV.

V usage is TRBV5-8 and J usage is TRBJ1-5; 7 positions agree with TRBD1. The germline V gene has CDR1 SGHTS and CDR2 YDEGEE. Losses at the gene ends were 3 bases for V and 3 bases for J; bases not matched to a gene: 3. The CDR3 totals 14 residues. DNA for the CDR3: TGTGCCAGCAGCTGGGGACAGTCCAATCAGCCCCAGCATTTT. Translated: CASSWGQSNQPQHF.

This chain uses TRBV2 with TRBJ1-3; TRBD1 matches 10 bases. Looked up from germline, CDR1 is SNHLY and CDR2 is FYNNEI. The CDR3 has 15 residues. Germline trimming cut 7 bases from V and 1 base from J; bases unmatched to any gene: 4. The CDR3 loop is CASTRTGGSGNTIYF. The CDR3, as DNA: TGTGCCAGCACACGGACAGGGGGGTCTGGAAACACCATATATTTT.